This T cell receptor beta chain comes out of a study of post-analysis software for immune sequencing data. Findings and caveats of the study: TRBV segments more frequent in patients than in controls numbered roughly five and included TRBV5-6, TRBV5-1 and TRBV20-1.

In this sample, this clonotype turned up a few times. Its antigen remains unknown. Unique molecular identifiers were carried by the TCR beta cDNA libraries. Each CDR3 protein gets one entry after TCRdb re-called the PCR reads with MiXCR. Found here are 450,000 or so distinct CDR3 sequences, less than 45% of them singletons; the top ten hold 9% to 13%. V shed 4 bases and J 6 bases; nucleotides not matched to a gene: 6. Germline CDR1 reads DFQATT; CDR2 reads SNEGSKA (reference sequence). The CDR3 contains 14 residues. V gene TRBV20-1 combines with J gene TRBJ2-1; 10 bases fit TRBD2. This receptor was identified in a girl aged 10-17 years with multiple sclerosis. The material sequenced was blood. This CDR3 reads CSAIRAGGSNEQFF. CDR3 DNA sequence: TGCAGTGCTATTCGAGCGGGAGGGTCCAATGAGCAGTTCTTC.